A selection of T cell receptor beta chains follows, all from one sample in a study of cytomegalovirus exposure and HLA in healthy donors. The table came from immunoSEQ multiplex PCR; TCRdb's copy has only in-frame clones and leaves some out. The table shows about 100,000 clones, with roughly 70% occurring only once. Sequenced input: PBMCs. The receptor set was obtained from a young woman in good health and CMV-seropositive. Each CDR3 is given without its conserved first and last residue. Fields, in order: clone size, CDR3 length, V gene, CDR3 protein. Rows may omit the clone size; those that give it use once, few, many or a size class.

clone_size: -
cdr3_length: 14
v_call: TRBV5-4
cdr3_aa: ASSFGSGVANEKLF

clone_size: once
cdr3_length: 15
v_call: TRBV15
cdr3_aa: ATSPNSGTGGIRELF

clone_size: -
cdr3_length: 9
v_call: TRBV7-9
cdr3_aa: ASILTDTQY

clone_size: -
cdr3_length: 11
v_call: TRBV6-4
cdr3_aa: ASRGRDNTEAF

clone_size: -
cdr3_length: 13
v_call: TRBV10-3
cdr3_aa: AIGTDYTSGNTIY

clone_size: few
cdr3_length: 11
v_call: TRBV19
cdr3_aa: ASNRAGAYEQY

clone_size: -
cdr3_length: 11
v_call: TRBV28
cdr3_aa: ATRGTVDQKLF

clone_size: -
cdr3_length: 14
v_call: TRBV10-3
cdr3_aa: AISESGSGSPYEQY

clone_size: few
cdr3_length: 12
v_call: TRBV5-4
cdr3_aa: ASSDRGLNTEAF

clone_size: -
cdr3_length: 15
v_call: TRBV19
cdr3_aa: ASSIGPGQKNTGELF

clone_size: -
cdr3_length: 14
v_call: TRBV9
cdr3_aa: ASSVRAGAQGTEAF

clone_size: -
cdr3_length: 15
v_call: TRBV21-1
cdr3_aa: ASSNSAGVGSSGELF

clone_size: -
cdr3_length: 12
v_call: TRBV6-6
cdr3_aa: ASRWDRANQPQH

clone_size: -
cdr3_length: 12
v_call: TRBV27
cdr3_aa: ASSSGIAKNIQY

clone_size: -
cdr3_length: 10
v_call: TRBV15
cdr3_aa: ATSSRGDTQY

clone_size: -
cdr3_length: 15
v_call: TRBV6-1
cdr3_aa: ASSDPMFGGSLYEQY

clone_size: once
cdr3_length: 13
v_call: TRBV15
cdr3_aa: ATSLRGLGYNEQF

clone_size: -
cdr3_length: 14
v_call: TRBV9
cdr3_aa: ASSVAAGGISYEQY

clone_size: -
cdr3_length: 13
v_call: TRBV6-6
cdr3_aa: ASSYSTGEDYGYT

clone_size: few
cdr3_length: 9
v_call: TRBV6-6
cdr3_aa: AILSGSTQY

clone_size: once
cdr3_length: 10
v_call: TRBV5-4
cdr3_aa: ASSGQNTEAF

clone_size: -
cdr3_length: 13
v_call: TRBV28
cdr3_aa: ASRSTGGGNQPQH

clone_size: -
cdr3_length: 8
v_call: TRBV20-1
cdr3_aa: SAAREVLH

clone_size: few
cdr3_length: 15
v_call: TRBV11-1
cdr3_aa: ASSSYPLGTGVETQY

clone_size: -
cdr3_length: 12
v_call: TRBV19
cdr3_aa: ASRARTGAREQF

clone_size: -
cdr3_length: 14
v_call: TRBV5-1
cdr3_aa: ASSLSGPSSGNTIY

clone_size: -
cdr3_length: 12
v_call: TRBV6-4
cdr3_aa: ASPGTGDNEKLF

clone_size: -
cdr3_length: 12
v_call: TRBV2
cdr3_aa: ASGGQGATYGYT

clone_size: -
cdr3_length: 12
v_call: TRBV6-1
cdr3_aa: ASSDPRDRDAAF

clone_size: -
cdr3_length: 13
v_call: TRBV7-3
cdr3_aa: ASSPGQGGHYEQY

clone_size: -
cdr3_length: 11
v_call: TRBV7-3
cdr3_aa: ASSVSAGNTIY

clone_size: -
cdr3_length: 15
v_call: TRBV4-1
cdr3_aa: ASSPWVAGSSTDTQY

clone_size: -
cdr3_length: 15
v_call: TRBV15
cdr3_aa: ATSRPLQGAGTDTQY

clone_size: -
cdr3_length: 14
v_call: TRBV5-1
cdr3_aa: ASSVIAGEMIDTQY

clone_size: -
cdr3_length: 14
v_call: TRBV6-1
cdr3_aa: ASSATRGQGSDTQY

clone_size: -
cdr3_length: 12
v_call: TRBV19
cdr3_aa: ASRGQGESYEQY

clone_size: few
cdr3_length: 11
v_call: TRBV11-2
cdr3_aa: ASSLASPETQY

clone_size: -
cdr3_length: 15
v_call: TRBV28
cdr3_aa: ASSLWGLVGVRYEQY

clone_size: -
cdr3_length: 14
v_call: TRBV10-3
cdr3_aa: AISESSMGGIYGYT

clone_size: -
cdr3_length: 12
v_call: TRBV6-5
cdr3_aa: ASRDINSNQPQH

clone_size: -
cdr3_length: 12
v_call: TRBV28
cdr3_aa: ASSFSGNGNEQF

clone_size: once
cdr3_length: 12
v_call: TRBV18
cdr3_aa: ASSLSSDSGELF

clone_size: -
cdr3_length: 10
v_call: TRBV28
cdr3_aa: ASTSGGNGYT

clone_size: -
cdr3_length: 11
v_call: TRBV19
cdr3_aa: ASSISGTGELF

clone_size: -
cdr3_length: 13
v_call: TRBV11-2
cdr3_aa: ASSLPERGAYEQY

clone_size: -
cdr3_length: 13
v_call: TRBV7-6
cdr3_aa: ASSLMTGSGETQY

clone_size: -
cdr3_length: 13
v_call: TRBV6-5
cdr3_aa: ASSPTGTGAGEAF

clone_size: -
cdr3_length: 12
v_call: TRBV5-8
cdr3_aa: ASSLSGFNSPLH

clone_size: few
cdr3_length: 11
v_call: TRBV5-1
cdr3_aa: ASSLDYRYEQY

clone_size: -
cdr3_length: 13
v_call: TRBV19
cdr3_aa: ASSRTGSIQETQY

clone_size: few
cdr3_length: 12
v_call: TRBV5-6
cdr3_aa: ASSFPTGNEKLF

clone_size: -
cdr3_length: 13
v_call: TRBV4-1
cdr3_aa: ASSQVPGAYNEQF

clone_size: -
cdr3_length: 14
v_call: TRBV5-4
cdr3_aa: ASSQWTSGSYNEQF